This TCR beta chain was captured in a study of T cells after yellow fever vaccination. The junction had 8 bases not matched to a gene; V was cut back by 2 bases and J by 7 bases. This CDR3 contains 15 residues. Per the germline V gene, CDR1 is SGHTA and CDR2 is FQGNSA. At least ten counts were recorded for this clonotype. TCRdb used MiXCR to reprocess the 5' RACE reads, holding one entry per CDR3 protein. The table lists about 210,000 distinct CDR3 sequences, approximately 3.3% of them singletons. This clonotype was obtained from a man younger than 35 who received the YFV17D yellow fever vaccine. The material sequenced was CD4+ T cells sorted from PBMCs, taken 10 days after the yellow fever booster vaccination. The chain is built from TRBV7-2 and TRBJ2-1, with TRBD2 matching over 7 bases. The CDR3 protein is CASSLNGGFRNEQFF. The CDR3 DNA reads as TGTGCCAGCAGCTTAAACGGGGGGTTCAGGAATGAGCAGTTCTTC.